A selection of T cell receptor beta chains follows, all from one sample in a study of molecular identifiers for immune sequencing clone quantification. One entry per CDR3 protein results from TCRdb running MiXCR on the PCR reads. The sample has over 85,000 distinct CDR3 sequences, around a quarter seen once. Sequencing was done on a sample of naive CD8+ T cells from blood, with Jurkat cell RNA spiked in. The receptors were gathered from a human donor in good health. Some libraries in this study had Jurkat cell RNA spiked in. Each CDR3 is given with its conserved first and last residue. A D gene is named only where the DNA matches it firmly. A clone size is listed for some rows: how often the clone was seen (once, few, many), or a class if it is expanded.

>TRBV13|14|TRBJ2-7|many|-
TGTGCCAGCAGCTTAGCAGGACTTGAATCCGAGCAGTACTTC
CASSLAGLESEQYF
>TRBV12-3/TRBV12-4|14|TRBJ2-7|few|-
TGTGCCAGCACAAAGCCGGGACATAGGGGGGAGCAGTACTTC
CASTKPGHRGEQYF
>TRBV20-1|16|TRBJ2-3|few|TRBD1
TGCAGTGCTAGGGACCTCGACAGGGGAAGCACAGATACGCAGTATTTT
CSARDLDRGSTDTQYF
>TRBV19|14|TRBJ2-2|-|-
TGTGCCAGTAGTATAGGGGGGAGAGCAGGGGAGCTGTTTTTT
CASSIGGRAGELFF
>TRBV7-9|16|TRBJ2-3|many|-
TGTGCCAGCGAATACCCGTGGTCCCACGGGGCAGATACGCAGTATTTT
CASEYPWSHGADTQYF
>TRBV14|14|TRBJ2-2|-|-
TGTGCCAGCAGCCCGCAGGGAAACACCGGGGAGCTGTTTTTT
CASSPQGNTGELFF
>TRBV7-9|12|TRBJ2-1|-|TRBD2
TGTGCCAGCAGGGGACTAGCGGGTGAGCAGTTCTTC
CASRGLAGEQFF
>TRBV7-2|14|TRBJ2-7|many|TRBD1
TGTGCCAGCAGCTCCGGACAGGCTCCCTACGAGCAGTACTTC
CASSSGQAPYEQYF
>TRBV2|19|TRBJ2-3|many|-
TGTGCCAGCAGTGGCTTTCTTATAACTGACAGGCTAAACACAGATACGCAGTATTTT
CASSGFLITDRLNTDTQYF
>TRBV20-1|15|TRBJ2-1|-|TRBD2
TGCAGTGCTAGAGATGTAGCTAGCGGGATCAATGAGCAGTTCTTC
CSARDVASGINEQFF
>TRBV7-9|19|TRBJ2-2|many|-
TGTGCCAGCAGCTTAGAGAGTGTGATCGGACAGACGAACACCGGGGAGCTGTTTTTT
CASSLESVIGQTNTGELFF
>TRBV12-5|13|TRBJ2-5|-|-
TGTGCTAGTGGTTTCGGTGCGGGGGAGACCCAGTACTTC
CASGFGAGETQYF
>TRBV13|13|TRBJ1-1|-|-
TGTGCCAGCAGCTTAGGCGGTGACACTGAAGCTTCCTTT
CASSLGGDTEASF
>TRBV5-6|15|TRBJ1-4|few|-
TGTGCCAGCAGCTTGGCCGGCGGTTATCGGGAAAAACTGTTTTTT
CASSLAGGYREKLFF
>TRBV7-6|14|TRBJ2-1|-|-
TGTGCCAGCAGCTTAGTTCCGGGGGCCCATGAGCAGTTCTTC
CASSLVPGAHEQFF
>TRBV12-3/TRBV12-4|16|TRBJ1-2|-|TRBD1
TGTGCCAGCTGCCCCGGGACAGCTGAGTCATTCTATGGCTACACCTTC
CASCPGTAESFYGYTF
>TRBV2|14|TRBJ2-7|few|TRBD1
TGTGCCACCTTGGGACAGGGACCCTTCTACGAGCAGTACTTC
CATLGQGPFYEQYF
>TRBV7-3|15|TRBJ2-1|-|TRBD2
TGTGCCAGCAGCCTGGGACTAGTCGACCACTCTGAGCAGTTCTTC
CASSLGLVDHSEQFF
>TRBV7-9|13|TRBJ2-1|-|-
TGTGCCAGCCGGGGGAGCTCCTACAATGAGCAGTTCTTC
CASRGSSYNEQFF
>TRBV7-9|14|TRBJ1-1|many|TRBD1
TGTGCCAGCACCCCCAGGGGGCAGACCACTGAAGCTTTCTTT
CASTPRGQTTEAFF
>TRBV27|15|TRBJ2-7|-|TRBD2
TGTGCCATCAGTTATCAAGCGGGAGGGGGTTACGAGCAGTACTTC
CAISYQAGGGYEQYF
>TRBV5-4|18|TRBJ2-7|-|-
TGTGCCAGCAGCCCTTCGACAGGCATCGGGTATAGGGGCTACGAGCAGTACTTC
CASSPSTGIGYRGYEQYF
>TRBV27|13|TRBJ2-7|few|-
TGTGCCAGCAGTTTTACGGGGTCCTACGAGCAGTACTTC
CASSFTGSYEQYF
>TRBV12-3/TRBV12-4|14|TRBJ2-7|many|TRBD1
TGTGCCAGCAGTTTCCGGGACAGGGGACACGAGCAGTACTTC
CASSFRDRGHEQYF
>TRBV6-6|15|TRBJ1-1|many|TRBD1
TGTGCCAGCCCACCGACAGGGGGCAAGAACACTGAAGCTTTCTTT
CASPPTGGKNTEAFF
>TRBV20-1|15|TRBJ1-5|many|-
TGCAGTGCTCCGATTTCGGGGGGGGTTAATCAGCCCCAGCATTTT
CSAPISGGVNQPQHF
>TRBV4-3|15|TRBJ2-3|-|-
TGCACCAACAGCCAAGGCACAGGGCACACAAATACGCAATATTTT
CTNSQGTGHTNTQYF
>TRBV3-1|15|TRBJ2-6|many|-
TGTGCCAGCAGCCAGGGGGGGCTTGGGGCCAACGTCCTGACTTTC
CASSQGGLGANVLTF
>TRBV2|13|TRBJ2-5|few|-
TGTGCCAGCAGGGATTTTGGCCAAGAGACCCAGTACTTC
CASRDFGQETQYF
>TRBV6-2/TRBV6-3|14|TRBJ1-2|-|-
TGTGCCAGCAGTTACTCGATATTGGCGTATGGCTACCCCTTC
CASSYSILAYGYPF
>TRBV6-2/TRBV6-3|15|TRBJ2-7|few|TRBD2
TGTGCCAGCAGTCTCTCGGGCGGGAGCTCCTACGAGCAGTACTTC
CASSLSGGSSYEQYF
>TRBV2|16|TRBJ1-5|many|-
TGTGCCAGCAGTGATGCGGCAGCTATTACTAATCAGCCCCAGCATTTT
CASSDAAAITNQPQHF
>TRBV4-3|15|TRBJ2-3|-|TRBD2
TGCGCCAGCAGCCCGACTAGCGGGGTTTCAGATACGCAGTATTTT
CASSPTSGVSDTQYF
>TRBV19|16|TRBJ2-2|few|TRBD1
TGTGCCAGTAGTGTCTCGGACAGGGTGTACACCGGGGAGCTGTTTTTT
CASSVSDRVYTGELFF
>TRBV29-1|13|TRBJ2-3|many|-
TGCAGCGGCTCGGACGAGGTGGGAGATACGCAGTATTTT
CSGSDEVGDTQYF
>TRBV27|17|TRBJ2-7|many|TRBD2
TGTGCCAGCAGCCACCTAGCGGGAGTATTGTCTGGCTACGAGCAGTACTTC
CASSHLAGVLSGYEQYF
>TRBV6-5|13|TRBJ2-5|-|-
TGTGCCAGCACCTCAGGGGGGCAAGAGACCCAGTACTTC
CASTSGGQETQYF
>TRBV6-5|14|TRBJ2-5|many|-
TGTGCCAGCAGTTACATCCACAGCCAAGAGACCCAGTACTTC
CASSYIHSQETQYF
>TRBV30|13|TRBJ2-7|many|-
TGTGCCTGGAGTCTGGCGCAGACCTACGAGCAGTACTTC
CAWSLAQTYEQYF
>TRBV2|15|TRBJ2-5|many|-
TGTGCCAGCAGTGGATTCCCGACCCGCCAAGAGACCCAGTACTTC
CASSGFPTRQETQYF
>TRBV12-3/TRBV12-4|13|TRBJ1-1|-|-
TGTGCCAGCAGTTTGGTGGCCTACACTGAAGCTCTCTTT
CASSLVAYTEALF
>TRBV15|16|TRBJ2-3|many|-
TGTGCCACCAGCACCAGATCTAGGCTTATCACAGATACGCAGTATTTT
CATSTRSRLITDTQYF
>TRBV7-9|12|TRBJ2-7|once|-
TGTGCCAGCAGCCAAGCGGAGGGCGAGCAGTACTTC
CASSQAEGEQYF
>TRBV7-9|16|TRBJ2-2|many|TRBD2
TGTGCCAGCAGCTACGGACTAGCGGGAATCACCGGGGAGCTGTTTTTT
CASSYGLAGITGELFF
>TRBV20-1|18|TRBJ2-3|-|TRBD2
TGCAGTGCAAGAATCGAACTAGCGGGAGGAAGCAGCACAGATACGCAGTATTTT
CSARIELAGGSSTDTQYF
>TRBV28|13|TRBJ2-7|many|-
TGTGCCAGCAGAGAAGGGGCCTGGTACGAGCAGTACTTC
CASREGAWYEQYF
>TRBV27|15|TRBJ2-5|many|-
TGTGCCAGCAGTATCACCCAGGGAGAGCAAGAGACCCAGTACTTC
CASSITQGEQETQYF
>TRBV13|15|TRBJ2-1|many|-
TGTGCCAGCAGCTTCAGGTTGAGTACTGACGATGAGCAGTTCTTC
CASSFRLSTDDEQFF
>TRBV7-9|14|TRBJ2-5|-|-
TGTGCCAGCAGCGAGGCGTCAATTACAGAGACCCAGTACTTC
CASSEASITETQYF
>TRBV19|15|TRBJ1-5|-|-
TGTGCCAGTAGTATCGCAGGGATTAGCAATCGGCCCCAGCATTTT
CASSIAGISNRPQHF
>TRBV12-3/TRBV12-4|17|TRBJ2-6|few|TRBD1
TGTGCCAGCAGACCGGGACAGGGGTCCTCTGGGGCCAACGTCCTGACTTTC
CASRPGQGSSGANVLTF
>TRBV9|14|TRBJ2-7|-|-
TGTGCCAGCAGCTACACCTTGGACAGCTACGAGCAGTACTTC
CASSYTLDSYEQYF